The rows below give T cell receptor beta chains drawn from one sample of a study of CD8+ T cells in alopecia areata. Sequencing used immunoSEQ multiplex PCR; TCRdb keeps in-frame clones, though not all of them. The table records about 150,000 clones, roughly two thirds of them present only once. The source material was CD4+ T cells sorted from blood, sampled at week 4, from a patient treated with tofacitinib. The receptors were gathered from a human donor with alopecia areata. Both conserved end residues are part of each CDR3. Each record gives: clone size, V gene, J gene, D gene, CDR3 protein, CDR3 DNA. A D gene is named only where the DNA matches it firmly. Expanded clones are given a class, and other clones once, few, many or no size at all.

size: .
V: TRBV7-9
J: TRBJ2-3
D: .
CDR3: CASSFGTPQYF
DNA: TGTGCCAGCAGTTTCGGGACTCCTCAGTATTTT

size: .
V: TRBV5-4
J: TRBJ2-5
D: .
CDR3: CASAPTSQETQYF
DNA: TGTGCCAGCGCACCGACTAGCCAAGAGACCCAGTACTTC

size: .
V: TRBV2
J: TRBJ1-2
D: .
CDR3: CASSEAVHYGYTF
DNA: TGTGCCAGCAGTGAAGCTGTACACTATGGCTACACCTTC

size: few
V: TRBV5-1
J: TRBJ2-1
D: .
CDR3: CASSSHSGNEQFF
DNA: TGCGCCAGCAGCTCCCACTCGGGCAATGAGCAGTTCTTC

size: .
V: TRBV5-1
J: TRBJ1-2
D: .
CDR3: CASSKDGNYGYTF
DNA: TGCGCCAGCAGCAAGGACGGGAACTATGGCTACACCTTC

size: .
V: TRBV7-9
J: TRBJ1-2
D: TRBD1
CDR3: CASSAGQGIGYTF
DNA: TGTGCCAGCAGCGCCGGACAGGGCATTGGCTACACCTTC

size: .
V: TRBV29-1
J: TRBJ1-1
D: .
CDR3: CSVSDRPYTEAFF
DNA: TGCAGCGTTTCTGACAGACCGTACACTGAAGCTTTCTTT

size: .
V: TRBV5-1
J: TRBJ2-2
D: .
CDR3: CASSSYPSAGELFF
DNA: TGCGCCAGCAGCTCGTACCCCTCGGCCGGGGAGCTGTTTTTT

size: .
V: TRBV7-6
J: TRBJ1-4
D: .
CDR3: CASSQAGSNEKLFF
DNA: TGTGCCAGCAGTCAGGCGGGATCTAATGAAAAACTGTTTTTT

size: .
V: TRBV5-1
J: TRBJ1-6
D: .
CDR3: CASSLGGRTYNSPLHF
DNA: TGCGCCAGCAGCTTGGGGGGAAGAACCTATAATTCACCCCTCCACTTT

size: .
V: TRBV30
J: TRBJ1-5
D: .
CDR3: CAWSDIRVNQPQHF
DNA: TGTGCCTGGAGTGATATTAGGGTCAATCAGCCCCAGCATTTT

size: .
V: TRBV11-2
J: TRBJ2-1
D: .
CDR3: CASSSQTGNEQFF
DNA: TGTGCCAGCAGCTCGCAGACTGGGAATGAGCAGTTCTTC

size: .
V: TRBV5-5
J: TRBJ2-1
D: .
CDR3: CASSLVGAFSYNEQFF
DNA: TGTGCCAGCAGCTTGGTGGGGGCTTTCTCCTACAATGAGCAGTTCTTC

size: .
V: TRBV6-1
J: TRBJ1-2
D: .
CDR3: CASSEVGGTANYGYTF
DNA: TGTGCCAGCAGTGAAGTCGGGGGAACTGCTAACTATGGCTACACCTTC

size: .
V: TRBV25-1
J: TRBJ2-3
D: .
CDR3: CASSEFRSSSDTQYF
DNA: TGTGCCAGCAGTGAATTTCGCTCCTCCTCAGATACGCAGTATTTT

size: .
V: TRBV10-1
J: TRBJ1-5
D: .
CDR3: CAIRLMRGSNQPQHF
DNA: TGCGCCATCCGACTTATGAGGGGGAGCAATCAGCCCCAGCATTTT

size: once
V: TRBV30
J: TRBJ2-3
D: .
CDR3: CAWSPDRDTQYF
DNA: TGTGCCTGGAGCCCGGACAGAGATACGCAGTATTTT

size: .
V: TRBV6-1
J: TRBJ2-7
D: .
CDR3: CASSRQAWYEQYF
DNA: TGTGCCAGCAGTCGACAAGCCTGGTACGAGCAGTACTTC